The 17 T cell receptor beta chains in this list originate from one sample, sequenced in a study of identical twins. TCRdb re-called the 5' RACE reads through MiXCR, storing one row per CDR3 protein. The sample has about 690,000 distinct CDR3 sequences, around 6% seen once. Sequencing was performed on naive T cells sorted from blood. The receptors here all came from a man aged 18 to 29 in good health.

This clonotype has only one observation. The chain links TRBV30 to TRBJ2-2; D possibly corresponds to TRBD2 (6 bases). V was pared by 3 bases and J by 5 bases, with 10 bases between. This CDR3 spans 13 amino acids. Per the germline V gene, CDR1 is GTSNPN and CDR2 is SVGIG (reference sequence). CDR3 coding DNA: TGTGCCTGGAGCGGGAGTCTGACCGGGGAGCTGTTTTTT. As protein: CAWSGSLTGELFF.

This clonotype was counted at least ten times. The chain has TRBV29-1 and TRBJ2-3; D is perhaps TRBD1 (5 bases). CDR3 size: 12 residues. The germline gives CDR1 SQVTM, CDR2 ANQGSEA. The CDR3 region has the DNA TGCAGTGCCCAACAGGGCACAGATACGCAGTATTTT. Protein sequence: CSAQQGTDTQYF.

This clonotype was detected a few times. V usage is TRBV12-3 or TRBV12-4 and J usage is TRBJ2-1, with 10 positions matching TRBD1. The length of the CDR3 is 15 residues. V shed 6 bases, J shed 6 bases, and the junction held 8 bases outside the gene matches. The CDR3 DNA reads as TGTGCCAGCAGCCATAGGGACAGGGGAGCCAATGAGCAGTTCTTC. Its protein product is CASSHRDRGANEQFF.

This clonotype was picked up many times. The chain links TRBV5-5 to TRBJ2-7; unclear D gene. This CDR3 is built from 12 residues. Per the germline V gene, CDR1 is SGHKS and CDR2 is YYEKEE (reference sequence). The V gene lost 6 bases and the J gene lost 5 bases, with 12 bases spanning the gap. The CDR3 reads CASTSAVNEQYF. The CDR3 coding sequence is TGTGCCAGCACCTCGGCCGTGAACGAGCAGTACTTC.

This clonotype showed up many times. The chain employs TRBV20-1 and TRBJ2-1; 9 bases are shared with TRBD2. This CDR3 is 13 amino acids long. J lost 10 bases, V lost 5 bases, and 9 bases had no gene match. Germline V gene lookup returns CDR1 DFQATT and CDR2 SNEGSKA (reference sequence). In DNA, the CDR3 is TGCAGTGCTTCGCCGGGACTAGCCACCGAGCAGTTCTTC. This gives the protein CSASPGLATEQFF.

This clonotype was counted a few times. The chain recombines TRBV18 with TRBJ2-7; perhaps TRBD2 as D (5 bases). The V end was cut by 3 bases, the J end by 0 bases, with 15 bases between. The CDR3 spans 16 residues. CDR1 is KGHSH, CDR2 LQKENI, per germline. The CDR3 bases are TGTGCCAGCTCACCGTCGAGCGGAAGGAGCTCCTACGAGCAGTACGTC. Translating it yields CASSPSSGRSSYEQYV.

This chain links TRBV25-1 with TRBJ1-2, with no clear D. V lost 3 bases to trimming and J lost 4 bases, with 6 bases between them. The CDR3 covers 12 residues. Germline V lookup: CDR1 MGHDK, CDR2 SYGVNS. The CDR3 spells CASSDSGYGYTF. CDR3 nucleotide sequence: TGTGCCAGCAGTGATTCAGGCTATGGCTACACCTTC.

This clonotype was counted between two and nine times. The chain employs TRBV20-1 and TRBJ2-1; no firm D call. This CDR3 contains 14 residues. The V and J ends lost 1 base and 9 bases respectively, with 16 bases between them. CDR1 and CDR2 from the germline V gene are DFQATT and SNEGSKA (reference sequence). CDR3 residues: CSARALEGPGEQFF. The CDR3 region has the DNA TGCAGTGCTAGAGCCCTGGAAGGGCCTGGTGAGCAGTTCTTC.

J is TRBJ2-1 and V is TRBV7-6, with D possibly TRBD2 on 6 matching bases. Trimming removed 0 bases from V and 0 bases from J, with 12 bases in between. CDR1 is SGHVS, CDR2 FNYEAQ, per germline. The CDR3 is 17 amino acids. The CDR3 reads CASSLALAPSSYNEQFF. The CDR3 region has the DNA TGTGCCAGCAGCTTAGCTCTAGCGCCGAGCTCCTACAATGAGCAGTTCTTC. Full variable domain (remainder filled in from reference TRBV7-6 and TRBJ2-1): GAGVSQSPRYKVTKRGQDVALRCDPISGHVSLYWYRQALGQGPEFLTYFNYEAQQDKSGLPNDRFSAERPEGSISTLTIQRTEQRDSAMYRCASSLALAPSSYNEQFFGPGTRLTVL.

V is TRBV24-1 and J is TRBJ2-7; D call uncertain. The CDR3 has 17 amino acids. V was pared by 0 bases and J by 0 bases, with 14 bases between. Germline assignment: CDR1 KGHDR and CDR2 SFDVKD. The CDR3 sequence is CATSDLRNSLSSYEQYV. DNA for the CDR3: TGTGCCACCAGTGATTTGCGAAACTCTTTGAGCTCCTACGAGCAGTACGTC.

This chain uses TRBV20-1 with TRBJ2-7, with 15 bases aligning to TRBD2. V lost 5 bases and J lost 5; bases outside the gene matches: 7. The CDR3 contains 15 residues. Germline V gives CDR1 DFQATT, CDR2 SNEGSKA (reference sequence). The CDR3 reads CSAVGLAGGIDEQYF. For the CDR3, the DNA is TGCAGTGCTGTTGGACTAGCGGGAGGGATTGACGAGCAGTACTTC.

In this sample, this clonotype turned up a few times. This sequence joins TRBV6-2 or TRBV6-3 and TRBJ2-7; tentative D call: TRBD2 (5 bases). V lost 2 bases and J lost 2, with 22 bases in between. Germline V gene sequence: CDR1 MNHEY, CDR2 SVGEGT. The CDR3 spans 18 residues. The CDR3 DNA sequence: TGTGCCAGCAGTTACCCCGGTCGGTTGATAAGGGAGACCTACGAGCAGTACTTC. Translated, it gives CASSYPGRLIRETYEQYF.

This clonotype was observed many times. CDR3 nucleotide sequence: TGTGCCAGCAGCTTAGAGCCTAGCGGGATCCGCAATGAGCAGTTCTTC. This translates into CASSLEPSGIRNEQFF. The genes are TRBV7-9 and TRBJ2-1, with 9 bases aligning to TRBD2. Germline V gene sequence: CDR1 SEHNR, CDR2 FQNEAQ (reference sequence). V shed 1 base, J shed 6 bases, and the junction held 7 bases outside the gene matches. CDR3 length equals 16 residues.

The chain uses TRBV6-2 or TRBV6-3 and TRBJ1-5, with D unclear. V dropped 8 bases and J dropped 2 bases, with 13 bases sitting between them. The germline CDR1 and CDR2 sequences are MNHEY and SVGEGT. There are 14 residues in the CDR3. The CDR3 loop is CASRAGGGNQPQHF. The CDR3 DNA reads as TGTGCCAGCCGGGCGGGTGGAGGCAATCAGCCCCAGCATTTT.

The chain couples TRBV7-2 to TRBJ1-6, with 8 bases fitting TRBD1. From germline, CDR1 is SGHTA and CDR2 FQGNSA. V shed 4 bases, J shed 6 bases, and the junction held 2 bases outside the gene matches. CDR3 length equals 14 residues. The CDR3 DNA reads TGTGCCAGCAGCTCGGGACAGGTTAATTCACCCCTCCACTTT. It yields the protein CASSSGQVNSPLHF.

There are a few counts of this clonotype. This sequence joins TRBV3-1 and TRBJ2-7; 16 nucleotides match TRBD2. Germline values: CDR1 LGHDT, CDR2 YNNKEL (reference sequence). J gave up 1 base and V 4 bases, and 10 bases lay outside the gene matches. This CDR3 contains 19 residues. CDR3 bases: TGTGCCAGCAGCCCCCTCCTGGGGACTAGCGGGAGGGTATCCTACGAGCAGTACTTC. Its protein product is CASSPLLGTSGRVSYEQYF.

This clonotype was seen a few times. The chain is built from TRBV14 and TRBJ1-4; 8 nucleotides align to TRBD1. The germline gives CDR1 SGHDN, CDR2 FVKESK. V lost 0 bases and J lost 8; bases outside the gene matches: 8. The CDR3 contains 16 residues. This CDR3 is CASSQDSGTGFEKLFF. Written as DNA, the CDR3 is TGTGCCAGCAGCCAAGATAGTGGGACAGGATTCGAAAAACTGTTTTTT.